There are many counts of the clone carrying this T cell receptor (beta chain). The antigen remains unidentified. TCRdb independently ran MiXCR on the RT-PCR reads; one entry per CDR3 protein. Seen here are hundreds of thousands of distinct CDR3 sequences, around 16% observed once, and the top ten hold around 10%. This sample stems from a study of response to subunit inactivated influenza vaccine. Overall study results and limits: Seasonal influenza vaccination, on each occasion, was suggested by the authors to recruit few new T cells.

This CDR3 has 16 residues. Germline lookup yields CDR1 SQVTM and CDR2 ANQGSEA. V lost 6 bases to trimming and J lost 0 bases; unmatched junction nucleotides: 13. This chain links TRBV29-1 with TRBJ2-7; 8 bases are a match to TRBD1. The sequence was collected from a man aged 45-60 years who received an inactivated influenza vaccine. Sequencing used PBMCs from blood, obtained less than 13 days after vaccination. DNA of the CDR3: TGCAGCGTCGGACAGGGTGAGAAATCCTCCTCCTACGAGCAGTACTTC. Translated: CSVGQGEKSSSYEQYF.